Reported below is one TCR beta chain. The sample originates from a study of shared T cell receptors in the human thymus. The method was immunoSEQ multiplex PCR; TCRdb's version includes in-frame clones alone and lacks a portion of them. This table has under 700,000 clones, about 84% appearing once. The same data also went into a second study, on human thymus T cells. That report notes: Thymus pieces cut out during corrective heart surgery were the tissue that was used. Related research examined unrelated individuals and reported that their thymic repertoires overlapped highly.

Sequenced: thymocytes. The receptor was isolated from a boy under two years old with a congenital heart defect.

The CDR3 coding sequence is TGTGCCAGCAGTTGGGGGCAGGGAGGGAACTATGGCTACACCTTC. It yields the protein CASSWGQGGNYGYTF. This chain connects TRBV28 to TRBJ1-2; tentative D call: TRBD1 (6 bases). Trimming shortened V by 4 bases and J by 2 bases, and 14 bases separated the two germline ends. Germline values: CDR1 MDHEN, CDR2 SYDVKM. This CDR3 is 15 amino acids long.